These T cell receptor beta chains were read from a single sample in a study of cytomegalovirus exposure and HLA in healthy donors. Sequencing used immunoSEQ multiplex PCR; TCRdb keeps in-frame clones, though not all of them. The sample has 98,000 or so clones, approximately 77% seen once. The sequencing input was PBMCs. The receptors stem from a female donor in good health and CMV-seronegative. Both conserved end residues are trimmed from each CDR3. Each record gives: clone size, J gene, V gene, CDR3 protein. Expanded clones are given a class, and other clones once, few, many or no size at all.

clone_size: few; j_call: TRBJ1-6; v_call: TRBV7-8; cdr3_aa: ASSPRTGPNSPLH
clone_size: -; j_call: TRBJ1-2; v_call: TRBV7-2; cdr3_aa: ASSFREVGYT
clone_size: -; j_call: TRBJ2-7; v_call: TRBV5-5; cdr3_aa: ASSFGDRSTYEQY
clone_size: few; j_call: TRBJ2-3; v_call: TRBV7-2; cdr3_aa: ASSSSGGPTDTQY
clone_size: -; j_call: TRBJ2-2; v_call: TRBV7-9; cdr3_aa: ASSLAGGTGELF
clone_size: -; j_call: TRBJ1-5; v_call: TRBV18; cdr3_aa: ASSPDSREPQH
clone_size: once; j_call: TRBJ1-1; v_call: TRBV6-1; cdr3_aa: ASRETVNTEAF
clone_size: -; j_call: TRBJ2-3; v_call: TRBV29-1; cdr3_aa: SVEGQGYTDTQY
clone_size: -; j_call: TRBJ2-1; v_call: TRBV11-3; cdr3_aa: ASSPGGWDTNEQF
clone_size: -; j_call: TRBJ1-6; v_call: TRBV2; cdr3_aa: ASSGQIIQALH
clone_size: -; j_call: TRBJ2-6; v_call: TRBV5-6; cdr3_aa: ASSWNRGWTSGANVLT
clone_size: -; j_call: TRBJ1-1; v_call: TRBV5-6; cdr3_aa: ASSWVPHSGGSTEAF
clone_size: few; j_call: TRBJ2-3; v_call: TRBV7-8; cdr3_aa: ASSLGPDRASTDTQY
clone_size: -; j_call: TRBJ2-2; v_call: TRBV7-6; cdr3_aa: ASSFIRGELF
clone_size: few; j_call: TRBJ2-3; v_call: TRBV4-3; cdr3_aa: ASSQGTGRDTQY
clone_size: once; j_call: TRBJ1-1; v_call: TRBV21-1; cdr3_aa: ASSYSVGLNTEAF
clone_size: -; j_call: TRBJ1-2; v_call: TRBV11-2; cdr3_aa: ASSFHGQVGYGYT
clone_size: -; j_call: TRBJ2-7; v_call: TRBV9; cdr3_aa: ASSVDRLGTYEQY
clone_size: -; j_call: TRBJ2-1; v_call: TRBV7-2; cdr3_aa: ASSLAGTAYNEQF
clone_size: -; j_call: TRBJ1-4; v_call: TRBV6-5; cdr3_aa: ASRPSTFQEKLF
clone_size: -; j_call: TRBJ2-1; v_call: TRBV10-2; cdr3_aa: ASSESGGANNEQF
clone_size: -; j_call: TRBJ2-3; v_call: TRBV6-4; cdr3_aa: ASSGLAGGTQY
clone_size: -; j_call: TRBJ2-3; v_call: TRBV2; cdr3_aa: ASSLAGATDTQY
clone_size: -; j_call: TRBJ2-7; v_call: TRBV27; cdr3_aa: ASGRGQGGEQY
clone_size: -; j_call: TRBJ1-1; v_call: TRBV7-9; cdr3_aa: ASSLSRREAF
clone_size: -; j_call: TRBJ2-1; v_call: TRBV9; cdr3_aa: ASSVTGGPVYNEQF
clone_size: -; j_call: TRBJ1-2; v_call: TRBV18; cdr3_aa: ASSPYDNRLLGYT
clone_size: -; j_call: TRBJ2-4; v_call: TRBV9; cdr3_aa: ASSSHGLAGDIAKNIQY
clone_size: -; j_call: TRBJ2-7; v_call: TRBV4-1; cdr3_aa: ASSLRIAVQYEQY
clone_size: -; j_call: TRBJ2-1; v_call: TRBV28; cdr3_aa: ASSPPAGQARIMNEQF
clone_size: -; j_call: TRBJ1-5; v_call: TRBV2; cdr3_aa: ASMDIHSNQPQH
clone_size: -; j_call: TRBJ2-1; v_call: TRBV25-1; cdr3_aa: ASSIGILWDEQF
clone_size: -; j_call: TRBJ2-7; v_call: TRBV20-1; cdr3_aa: SGGREYEQY
clone_size: -; j_call: TRBJ1-4; v_call: TRBV28; cdr3_aa: ASSQDREGEKLF
clone_size: -; j_call: TRBJ1-6; v_call: TRBV30; cdr3_aa: AWSVAANSPLH
clone_size: -; j_call: TRBJ2-7; v_call: TRBV19; cdr3_aa: ASSRGLAAPYEQY
clone_size: -; j_call: TRBJ2-7; v_call: TRBV5-4; cdr3_aa: ASSLRLAGAYEQY
clone_size: -; j_call: TRBJ2-2; v_call: TRBV30; cdr3_aa: AGGQGANTGELF
clone_size: -; j_call: TRBJ1-4; v_call: TRBV19; cdr3_aa: ASSITGQAEATNEKLF
clone_size: -; j_call: TRBJ2-3; v_call: TRBV7-3; cdr3_aa: ASSPTGLAGITDTQY
clone_size: -; j_call: TRBJ2-7; v_call: TRBV15; cdr3_aa: ATSKTSGRSYEQY
clone_size: once; j_call: TRBJ2-1; v_call: TRBV11-3; cdr3_aa: ASSKMGPNEQF
clone_size: -; j_call: TRBJ2-2; v_call: TRBV7-9; cdr3_aa: SSSSPDRANTGELF
clone_size: -; j_call: TRBJ2-7; v_call: TRBV27; cdr3_aa: ASEPRGTGGSEQY
clone_size: -; j_call: TRBJ2-1; v_call: TRBV20-1; cdr3_aa: SASEATTQF